What follows are 5 T cell receptor beta chains derived from one specimen sequenced in a study of beta chain features in type 1 diabetes. The sequenced template was cDNA made from the entire isolated RNA. Generated by immunoSEQ multiplex PCR, the TCRdb table keeps only in-frame clones and is missing some. The table has roughly 400,000 clones, over 12% seen once. The material sequenced was naive CD4+ T cells from blood. The origin of the receptors is a woman aged 18-29 years in good health.

This clone was seen a few times. For the CDR3, the DNA is TGTGCCAGTAGTCCGGGGACAGGGAGTACTGGGGCCAACGTCCTGACTTTC. Protein sequence: CASSPGTGSTGANVLTF. The chain combines TRBV19 with TRBJ2-6; 9 bases fit TRBD1. The J segment lost 2 bases and the V segment lost 5 bases, leaving 7 bases of the junction unmatched. Germline V gene data show CDR1 as LNHDA and CDR2 as SQIVND (reference sequence). This CDR3 is 17 amino acids long.

This clone came up a few times. The J gene is TRBJ2-6, the V gene TRBV23-1; maybe TRBD2 (6 bases). TRBV23-1 is an ORF, with its function uncertain. CDR3 length: 14 residues. The CDR3 protein is CAEPEGGGANVLTF. Here the CDR3 DNA reads TGCGCGGAACCGGAGGGTGGCGGGGCCAACGTCCTGACTTTC.

The V gene is TRBV18, the J gene TRBJ1-3; D remains unclear. CDR1 and CDR2 from the germline V gene are KGHSH and LQKENI. V lost 3 bases and J 0 bases, leaving 9 bases between the germline ends. There are 15 residues in the CDR3. The CDR3 nucleotides read TGTGCCAGCTCACCGGTCCTGGCCTCTGGAAACACCATATATTTT. Protein product: CASSPVLASGNTIYF. Full variable domain (rest looked up from reference TRBV18 and TRBJ1-3): NAGVMQNPRHLVRRRGQEARLRCSPMKGHSHVYWYRQLPEEGLKFMVYLQKENIIDESGMPKERFSAEFPKEGPSILRIQQVVRGDSAAYFCASSPVLASGNTIYFGEGSWLTVV.

Points on this clone: Other DNA sequences in this specimen translate into the identical CDR3. The chain carries TRBV29-1 and TRBJ1-1; D is perhaps TRBD1 (5 bases). V was cut by 6 bases and J by 0 bases, with 11 bases left in between. Germline V gene sequence: CDR1 SQVTM, CDR2 ANQGSEA. The CDR3 has 13 amino acids. DNA of the CDR3: TGCAGCGTGAGGGGAGGACTGAACACTGAAGCTTTCTTT. As protein: CSVRGGLNTEAFF. Together with reference TRBV29-1 and TRBJ1-1, the CDR3 gives the full variable domain: SAVISQKPSRDICQRGTSLTIQCQVDSQVTMMFWYRQQPGQSLTLIATANQGSEATYESGFVIDKFPISRPNLTFSTLTVSNMSPEDSSIYLCSVRGGLNTEAFFGQGTRLTVV.

The rearrangement uses TRBV6-5 and TRBJ2-7; TRBD2 matches at 8 bases. CDR3 size: 15 residues. The germline CDR1 and CDR2 sequences are MNHEY and SVGAGI. The V and J ends lost 2 bases and 0 bases, in that order; junction bases with no gene match: 3. CDR3 coding DNA: TGTGCCAGCAGTTACGAGCGGGGGAGCTCCTACGAGCAGTACTTC. Amino acids: CASSYERGSSYEQYF.